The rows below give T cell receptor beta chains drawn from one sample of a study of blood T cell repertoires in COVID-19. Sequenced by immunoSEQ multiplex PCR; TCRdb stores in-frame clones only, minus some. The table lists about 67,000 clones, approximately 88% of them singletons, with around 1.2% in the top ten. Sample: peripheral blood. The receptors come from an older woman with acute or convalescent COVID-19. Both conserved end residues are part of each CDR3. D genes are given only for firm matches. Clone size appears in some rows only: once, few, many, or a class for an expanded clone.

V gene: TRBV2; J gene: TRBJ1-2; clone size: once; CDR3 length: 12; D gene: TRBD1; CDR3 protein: CASTGTGFGYTF; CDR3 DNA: TGTGCCAGTACCGGGACAGGGTTCGGCTACACCTTC
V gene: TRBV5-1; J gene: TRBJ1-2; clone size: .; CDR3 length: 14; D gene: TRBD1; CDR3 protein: CASSLNRGPDGYTF; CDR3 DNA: TGCGCCAGCAGCTTAAACAGGGGACCGGATGGCTACACCTTC
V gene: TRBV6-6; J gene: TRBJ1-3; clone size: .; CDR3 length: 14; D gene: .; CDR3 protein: CASSQQGSGNTIYF; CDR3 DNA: TGTGCCAGCAGTCAACAGGGCTCTGGAAACACCATATATTTT
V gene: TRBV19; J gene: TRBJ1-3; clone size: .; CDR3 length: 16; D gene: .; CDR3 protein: CASSIDRWSSGNTIYF; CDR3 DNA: TGTGCCAGTAGTATAGATCGTTGGAGCTCTGGAAACACCATATATTTT
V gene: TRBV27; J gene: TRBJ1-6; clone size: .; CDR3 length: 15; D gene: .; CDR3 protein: CASSLEGRGNSPLHF; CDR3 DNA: TGTGCCAGCAGTTTAGAAGGACGGGGTAATTCACCCCTCCACTTT
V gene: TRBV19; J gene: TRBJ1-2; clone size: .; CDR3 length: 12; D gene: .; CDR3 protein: CASSDRVYGYTF; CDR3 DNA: TGTGCCAGTAGTGACAGAGTCTATGGCTACACCTTC
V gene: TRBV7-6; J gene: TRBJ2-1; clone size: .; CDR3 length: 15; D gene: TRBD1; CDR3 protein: CASSSTGGLYNEQFF; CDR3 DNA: TGTGCCAGCAGTTCTACAGGGGGTCTCTACAATGAGCAGTTCTTC
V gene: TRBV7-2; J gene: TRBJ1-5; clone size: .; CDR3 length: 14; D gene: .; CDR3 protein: CASSLVGGNQPQHF; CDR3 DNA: TGTGCCAGCAGCTTAGTAGGGGGCAATCAGCCCCAGCATTTT
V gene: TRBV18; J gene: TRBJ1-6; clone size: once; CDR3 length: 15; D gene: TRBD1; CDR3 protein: CASSQRTGGNSPLHF; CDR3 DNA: TGTGCCAGCTCACAACGGACAGGGGGGAATTCACCCCTCCACTTT
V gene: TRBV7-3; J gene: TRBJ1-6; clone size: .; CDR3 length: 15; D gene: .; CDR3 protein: CASSRLGGENSPLHF; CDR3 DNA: TGTGCCAGCAGCCGGCTCGGGGGGGAAAATTCACCCCTCCACTTT
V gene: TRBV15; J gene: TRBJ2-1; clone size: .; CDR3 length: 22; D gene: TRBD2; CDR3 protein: CATSPRGSLAGTSGFLYNEQFF; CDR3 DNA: TGTGCCACCAGCCCACGTGGGAGTTTGGCGGGGACTAGCGGATTTCTTTACAATGAGCAGTTCTTC
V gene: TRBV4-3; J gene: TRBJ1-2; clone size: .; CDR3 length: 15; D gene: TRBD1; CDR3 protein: CASSRRDSSFYGYTF; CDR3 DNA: TGCGCCAGCAGCCGGAGGGACAGTTCTTTCTATGGCTACACCTTC
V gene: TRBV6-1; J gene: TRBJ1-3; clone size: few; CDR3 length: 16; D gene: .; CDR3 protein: CASSEDRRAAGNTIYF; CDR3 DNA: TGTGCCAGCAGTGAAGACCGCAGGGCGGCTGGAAACACCATATATTTT
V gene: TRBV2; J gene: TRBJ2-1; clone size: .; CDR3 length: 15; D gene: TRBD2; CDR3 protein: CASSEWTSAYNEQFF; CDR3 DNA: TGTGCCAGCAGTGAATGGACTAGCGCGTACAATGAGCAGTTCTTC
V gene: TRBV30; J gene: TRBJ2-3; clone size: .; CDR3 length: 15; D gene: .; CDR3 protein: CASPGSSVITDTQYF; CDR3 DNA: TGTGCCTCCCCCGGTTCTAGCGTCATCACAGATACGCAGTATTTT
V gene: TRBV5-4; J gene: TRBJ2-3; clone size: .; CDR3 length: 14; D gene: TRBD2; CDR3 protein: CASSLGTSWDTQYF; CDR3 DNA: TGTGCCAGCAGCTTGGGGACTAGTTGGGATACGCAGTATTTT
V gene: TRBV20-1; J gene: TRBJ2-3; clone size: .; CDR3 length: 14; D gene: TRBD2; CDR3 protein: CSASTSGVPNTQYF; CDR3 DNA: TGCAGTGCTAGTACTAGCGGGGTGCCCAATACGCAGTATTTT
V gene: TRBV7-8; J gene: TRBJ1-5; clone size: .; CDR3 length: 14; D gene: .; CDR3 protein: CASSLVGYDQPQHF; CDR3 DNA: TGTGCCAGCAGCTTAGTGGGCTACGATCAGCCCCAGCATTTT
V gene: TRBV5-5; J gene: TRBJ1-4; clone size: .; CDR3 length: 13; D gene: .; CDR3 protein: CASSLVAVEKLFF; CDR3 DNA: TGTGCCAGCAGCTTGGTTGCAGTTGAAAAACTGTTTTTT
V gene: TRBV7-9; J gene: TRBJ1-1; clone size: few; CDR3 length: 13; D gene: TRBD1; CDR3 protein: CASHRQGNTEAFF; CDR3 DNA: TGTGCCAGCCATAGACAGGGGAACACTGAAGCTTTCTTT
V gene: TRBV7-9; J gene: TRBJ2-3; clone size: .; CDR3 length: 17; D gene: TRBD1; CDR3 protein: CASSSPRTGTSTDTQYF; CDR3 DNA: TGTGCCAGCAGCTCCCCCCGGACAGGGACAAGCACAGATACGCAGTATTTT
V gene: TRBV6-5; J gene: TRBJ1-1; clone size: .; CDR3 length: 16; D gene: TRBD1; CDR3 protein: CASSYRRRGRNTEAFF; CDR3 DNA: TGTGCCAGCAGTTACCGCCGCAGGGGGAGGAACACTGAAGCTTTCTTT
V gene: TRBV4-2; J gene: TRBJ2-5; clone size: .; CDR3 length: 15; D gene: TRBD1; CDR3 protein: CASSQVDRDEETQYF; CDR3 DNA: TGTGCCAGCAGCCAAGTGGACAGGGACGAAGAGACCCAGTACTTC
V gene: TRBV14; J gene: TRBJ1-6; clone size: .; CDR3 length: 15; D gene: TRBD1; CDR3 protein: CASSLGGQGNSPLHF; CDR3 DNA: TGTGCCAGCAGTTTGGGGGGACAGGGCAATTCACCCCTCCACTTT
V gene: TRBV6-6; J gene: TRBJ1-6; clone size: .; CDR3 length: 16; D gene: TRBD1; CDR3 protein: CASSRDRVGNDSPLHF; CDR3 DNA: TGTGCCAGCAGTCGAGACAGGGTTGGAAATGATTCACCCCTCCACTTT
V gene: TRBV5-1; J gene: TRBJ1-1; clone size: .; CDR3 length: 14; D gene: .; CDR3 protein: CASSKIGGNTEAFF; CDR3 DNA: TGCGCCAGCAGCAAGATAGGGGGGAACACTGAAGCTTTCTTT
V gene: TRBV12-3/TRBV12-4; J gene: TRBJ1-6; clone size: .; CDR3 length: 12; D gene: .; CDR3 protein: CASSLALGGLHF; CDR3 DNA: TGTGCCAGCAGTTTAGCGCTAGGCGGTCTCCACTTT
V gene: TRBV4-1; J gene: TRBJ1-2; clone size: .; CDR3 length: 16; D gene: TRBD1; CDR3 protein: CASSLSGTGKGYGYTF; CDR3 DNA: TGCGCCAGCAGCCTATCCGGGACAGGGAAGGGGTATGGCTACACCTTC
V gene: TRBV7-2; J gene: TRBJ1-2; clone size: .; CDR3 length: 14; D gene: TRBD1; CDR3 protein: CASSLATGSYGYTF; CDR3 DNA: TGTGCCAGCAGCTTAGCGACAGGGAGCTATGGCTACACCTTC
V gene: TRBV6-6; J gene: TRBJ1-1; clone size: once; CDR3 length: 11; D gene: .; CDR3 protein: CASTLGLEAFF; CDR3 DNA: TGTGCCAGCACCTTGGGGCTTGAAGCTTTCTTT
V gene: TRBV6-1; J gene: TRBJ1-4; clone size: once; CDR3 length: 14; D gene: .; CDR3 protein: CASSEQGGREKLFF; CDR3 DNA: TGTGCCAGCAGTGAACAAGGGGGTCGGGAAAAACTGTTTTTT
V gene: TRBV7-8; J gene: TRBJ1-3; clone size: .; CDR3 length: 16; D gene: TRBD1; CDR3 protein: CASSLPTGSSGNTIYF; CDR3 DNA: TGTGCCAGCAGCTTGCCGACAGGGAGCTCTGGAAACACCATATATTTT
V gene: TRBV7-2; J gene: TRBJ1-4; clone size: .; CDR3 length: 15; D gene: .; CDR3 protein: CASSLDGRESEKLFF; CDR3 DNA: TGTGCCAGCAGCTTAGACGGGAGAGAGAGTGAAAAACTGTTTTTT
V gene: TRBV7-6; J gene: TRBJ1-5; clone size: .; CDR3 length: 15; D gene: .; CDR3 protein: CASSSGAGRNQPQHF; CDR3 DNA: TGTGCCAGCAGCTCTGGGGCAGGGCGTAATCAGCCCCAGCATTTT
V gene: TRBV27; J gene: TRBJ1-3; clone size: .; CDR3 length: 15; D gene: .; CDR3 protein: CASSITGSSGNTIYF; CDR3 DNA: TGTGCCAGCAGTATCACAGGGAGCTCTGGAAACACCATATATTTT
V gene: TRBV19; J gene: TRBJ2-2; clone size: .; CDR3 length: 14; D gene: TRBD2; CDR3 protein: CASRLAGGSGELFF; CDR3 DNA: TGTGCCAGTAGATTAGCGGGAGGGAGCGGGGAGCTGTTTTTT
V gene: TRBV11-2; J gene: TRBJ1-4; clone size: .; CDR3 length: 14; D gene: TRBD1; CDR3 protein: CASSQTGGSEKLFF; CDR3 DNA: TGTGCCAGCAGCCAGACAGGGGGCAGTGAAAAACTGTTTTTT
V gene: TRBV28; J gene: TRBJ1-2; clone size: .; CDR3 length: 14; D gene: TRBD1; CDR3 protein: CASSYQGASYGYTF; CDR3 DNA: TGTGCCAGCAGTTATCAGGGGGCGAGCTATGGCTACACCTTC
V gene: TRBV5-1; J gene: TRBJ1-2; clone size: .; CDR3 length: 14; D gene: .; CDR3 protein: CASSPTRYSGGYTF; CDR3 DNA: TGCGCCAGCAGCCCTACTAGGTATTCGGGTGGCTACACCTTC
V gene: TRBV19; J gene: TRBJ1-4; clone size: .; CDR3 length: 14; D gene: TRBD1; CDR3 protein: CASSPGTGNEKLFF; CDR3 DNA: TGTGCCAGTAGTCCCGGGACAGGAAATGAAAAACTGTTTTTT
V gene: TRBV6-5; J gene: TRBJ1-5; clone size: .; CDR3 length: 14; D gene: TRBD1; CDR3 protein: CASSRDSFNQPQHF; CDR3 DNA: TGTGCCAGCAGCCGGGACAGTTTCAATCAGCCCCAGCATTTT
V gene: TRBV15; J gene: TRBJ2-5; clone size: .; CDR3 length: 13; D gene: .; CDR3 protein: CATSRVLEETQYF; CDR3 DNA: TGTGCCACCAGCAGAGTACTGGAAGAGACCCAGTACTTC
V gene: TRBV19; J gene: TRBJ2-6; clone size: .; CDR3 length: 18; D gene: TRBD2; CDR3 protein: CASSMGSGGGAGANVLTF; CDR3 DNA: TGTGCCAGTAGTATGGGTAGTGGCGGGGGAGCTGGGGCCAACGTCCTGACTTTC
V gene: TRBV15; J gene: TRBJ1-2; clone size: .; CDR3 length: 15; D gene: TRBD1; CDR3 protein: CATSSRRTGTGGYTF; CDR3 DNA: TGTGCCACCAGCAGCAGGAGGACAGGGACTGGTGGCTACACCTTC
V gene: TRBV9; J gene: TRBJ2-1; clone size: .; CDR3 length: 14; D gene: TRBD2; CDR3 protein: CASSASGPHNEQFF; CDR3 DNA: TGTGCCAGCAGCGCTAGCGGGCCCCACAATGAGCAGTTCTTC
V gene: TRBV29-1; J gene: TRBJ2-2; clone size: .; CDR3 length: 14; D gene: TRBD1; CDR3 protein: CSVGTGGIGGELFF; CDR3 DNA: TGCAGCGTTGGGACAGGGGGCATAGGCGGGGAGCTGTTTTTT
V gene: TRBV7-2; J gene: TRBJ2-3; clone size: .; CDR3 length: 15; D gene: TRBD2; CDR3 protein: CASSLGSGVSDTQYF; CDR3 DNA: TGTGCCAGCAGCTTAGGTAGCGGGGTGTCAGATACGCAGTATTTT
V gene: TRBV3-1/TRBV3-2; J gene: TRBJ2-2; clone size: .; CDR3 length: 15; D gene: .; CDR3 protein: CASSQVPGLTGELFF; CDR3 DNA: TGTGCCAGCAGCCAAGTCCCAGGGCTCACCGGGGAGCTGTTTTTT
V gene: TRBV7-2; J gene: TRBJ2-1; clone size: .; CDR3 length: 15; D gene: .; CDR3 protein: CASSLVGANYNEQFF; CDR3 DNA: TGTGCCAGCAGCTTAGTGGGAGCTAACTACAATGAGCAGTTCTTC
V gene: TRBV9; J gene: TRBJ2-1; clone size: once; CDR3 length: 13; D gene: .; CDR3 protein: CASSVVSRPEQFF; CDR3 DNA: TGTGCCAGCAGCGTAGTATCTAGACCTGAGCAGTTCTTC
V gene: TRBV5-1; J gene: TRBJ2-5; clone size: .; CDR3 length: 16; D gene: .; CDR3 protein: CASSLGRVVKKETQYF; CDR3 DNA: TGCGCCAGCAGCTTGGGGCGGGTGGTTAAGAAAGAGACCCAGTACTTC
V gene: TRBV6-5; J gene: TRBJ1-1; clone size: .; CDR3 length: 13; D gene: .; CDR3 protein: CASSLVRGDEAFF; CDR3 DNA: TGTGCCAGCAGTTTAGTCCGCGGTGATGAAGCTTTCTTT
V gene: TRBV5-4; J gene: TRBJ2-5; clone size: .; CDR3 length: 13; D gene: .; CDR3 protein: CASRASVQETQYF; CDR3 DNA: TGTGCCAGCCGAGCTAGCGTCCAAGAGACCCAGTACTTC
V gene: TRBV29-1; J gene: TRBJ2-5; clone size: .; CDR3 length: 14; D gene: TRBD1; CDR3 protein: CSVGTGQGVLTQYF; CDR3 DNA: TGCAGCGTGGGGACCGGGCAGGGGGTATTGACCCAGTACTTC
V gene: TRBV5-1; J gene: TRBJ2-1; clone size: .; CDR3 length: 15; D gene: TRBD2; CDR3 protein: CASSLGGSSYNEQFF; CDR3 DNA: TGCGCCAGCAGCTTGGGCGGGAGCTCCTACAATGAGCAGTTCTTC